These 6 T cell receptor beta chains were sequenced from one sample in a study of blood T cells in healthy people across ages (dated by TCRdb to between 2014 and 2016). The method behind the library was 5' RACE. Sequencing instrument: Illumina HiSeq 2500. A second PCR of roughly 7 to 12 cycles was run with a J-beta primer mix and a sample-barcoded 5' primer. In-frame beta chains were kept once TCRdb had trimmed the public reads at Q25 with fastp and called clones with MiXCR. Duplicate CDR3 protein sequences are folded into a single record with the most common DNA and genes. The sample has roughly 860,000 distinct CDR3 sequences on record, around 62% of them singletons. 28% of the sample is held by the ten biggest clonotypes. Sample: blood. The receptors derive from a man aged 25-45 years in good health.

This clonotype was seen a single time. This rearrangement joins TRBV28 to TRBJ2-1; possible D gene TRBD2, 6 bases. V was clipped by 7 bases and J by 4 bases, with 17 bases between them. The CDR3 extends over 15 amino acids. The V gene's germline CDR1 is MDHEN and CDR2 SYDVKM. The CDR3 loop reads CASTPRERFYNEQFF. CDR3 bases: TGTGCCAGCACCCCCCGGGAGAGGTTTTACAATGAGCAGTTCTTC.

The chain joins TRBV20-1 to TRBJ2-7, with 12 bases matching TRBD2. Germline lookup yields CDR1 DFQATT and CDR2 SNEGSKA (reference sequence). The V gene end was trimmed by 6 bases and the J gene end by 0 bases; junction bases not matched to a gene: 6. The CDR3 is 15 residues long. CDR3 in amino acids: CSADLLAGGSYEQYF. The CDR3 bases are TGCAGTGCCGACCTACTAGCGGGGGGCTCCTACGAGCAGTACTTC.

This clonotype was counted between two and nine times. The rearrangement links TRBV6-1 to TRBJ2-7; D unresolved. Germline values: CDR1 MNHNS, CDR2 SASEGT. The CDR3 loop spans 15 amino acids. With 2 bases removed from V and 6 bases from J, the gap between germline ends came to 17 bases. DNA for the CDR3: TGTGCCAGCAGTGAACGGCCAGCTGATCTACGCGAGCAGTACTTC. The encoded protein is CASSERPADLREQYF.

This clonotype was seen more than once but under ten times. V and J are TRBV4-2 and TRBJ2-1; D remains unclear. Deletions cut 4 bases from V and 8 bases from J, with 21 bases between. The length of the CDR3 is 16 residues. The germline gives CDR1 LGHNA, CDR2 YNFKEQ. The CDR3, as DNA: TGTGCCAGCAGCCCACAAACCAGCTGGGGTGTCGATGAGCAGTTCTTC. Translated: CASSPQTSWGVDEQFF.

The rearrangement links TRBV9 to TRBJ2-1, with D possibly matching TRBD1 (6 bases). CDR3 size: 16 residues. V gave up 1 base and J gave up 0 bases, with 11 bases separating them. Germline CDR1 reads SGDLS; CDR2 reads YYNGEE. The DNA of the CDR3 is TGTGCCAGCAGCGTACAGGGGTCTAGCTCCTACAATGAGCAGTTCTTC. This translates into CASSVQGSSSYNEQFF.

The chain joins TRBV6-5 to TRBJ2-3, with a possible D match to TRBD2 (5 bases). The CDR3 length is 13 residues. Germline CDR1 is MNHEY and CDR2 is SVGAGI. V lost 0 bases and J lost 14, with 15 bases in between. This CDR3 is CASSYSGSGRSYF. The CDR3 DNA reads TGTGCCAGCAGTTACTCAGGGTCGGGGAGATCGTATTTT.